These 10 T cell receptor beta chains came from one sample sequenced in a study of T cells in Graves' hyperthyroidism and ophthalmopathy. RNA transcripts provided the source from which TCR beta CDR3 regions were amplified. HTBI primers were used for first-round RT-PCR of the TCR CDR3. One entry per CDR3 protein results from TCRdb running MiXCR on the multiplex PCR reads. The sample lists some 490,000 distinct CDR3 sequences, 15% to 20% occurring once. The sequencing input was blood. The receptor set was obtained from a woman in her thirties with Graves' ophthalmopathy.

This clonotype was seen a few times. The rearrangement uses TRBV11-2 and TRBJ2-1, with TRBD2 identical over 10 bases. Germline-derived CDR1 and CDR2 are SGHAT and FQNNGV. The CDR3 extends over 16 amino acids. Losses at the gene ends were 5 bases for V and 7 bases for J; bases not matched to a gene: 11. The CDR3 loop reads CASSLSPRLAGNEQFF. The CDR3 DNA is TGTGCCAGCAGCCTTAGCCCCCGACTAGCGGGTAATGAGCAGTTCTTC.

The chain couples TRBV15 to TRBJ2-3; TRBD1 is a possible D gene (5 bases). The CDR3 consists of 15 residues. The germline CDR1 and CDR2 sequences are LNHNV and YYDKDF (reference sequence). With 1 base removed from V and 6 bases from J, the gap between germline ends came to 14 bases. This CDR3 reads CATSRAPDRSDTQYF. The CDR3 DNA reads TGTGCCACCAGCAGAGCCCCCGACAGAAGCGATACGCAGTATTTT.

This clonotype was counted at least ten times. The chain employs TRBV20-1 and TRBJ1-1; possible D gene TRBD1, 5 bases. Trimming took off 2 bases at V and 0 bases at J, with 13 bases between the two ends. The V gene's germline CDR1 is DFQATT and CDR2 SNEGSKA (reference sequence). The CDR3 runs 15 residues. CDR3 loop: CSARQQGRVNTEAFF. The CDR3 bases are TGCAGTGCTAGACAGCAGGGACGGGTGAACACTGAAGCTTTCTTT.

The table lists this clonotype with many counts. The rearrangement links TRBV7-9 to TRBJ2-7; D assignment may be TRBD1 or TRBD2 (6 bases each). The CDR3 consists of 12 residues. Germline CDR1 is SEHNR and CDR2 is FQNEAQ (reference sequence). Trimming shortened V by 7 bases and J by 7 bases, and 14 bases separated the two germline ends. The CDR3 protein is CASTRGGREQYF. In nucleotides, the CDR3 is TGTGCCAGCACCAGGGGTGGGAGGGAGCAGTACTTC.

This clonotype was counted a few times. The gene calls are TRBV25-1 and TRBJ1-1, with 9 bases matching TRBD1. Germline V gene data show CDR1 as MGHDK and CDR2 as SYGVNS. Trimming cost V 7 bases and J 11 bases; bases outside gene matches: 11. The CDR3 has 13 amino acids. The CDR3 spells CASTHGAGQGAFF. DNA for the CDR3: TGTGCCAGCACCCATGGGGCAGGACAGGGGGCTTTCTTT.

This clonotype has at least ten counts. The V and J genes are TRBV7-2 and TRBJ1-4, with D possibly matching TRBD1 (5 bases). This CDR3 contains 14 residues. The ends were cut back, 2 bases at V and 6 bases at J, with 10 bases in the middle. Per germline, CDR1 SGHTA and CDR2 FQGNSA. The CDR3 loop reads CASSLPQGYEKLFF. CDR3 DNA: TGTGCCAGCAGCTTACCCCAGGGTTATGAAAAACTGTTTTTT.

The chain has TRBV6-2 or TRBV6-3 and TRBJ2-7, with D tentatively TRBD1 (6 bases). The CDR3 is 14 amino acids. With 4 bases removed from V and 3 bases from J, the gap between germline ends came to 13 bases. Germline V gene data show CDR1 as MNHEY and CDR2 as SVGEGT. Here the CDR3 reads CASSLEGTRYEQYF. The CDR3 nucleotides read TGTGCCAGCAGTTTAGAAGGGACACGCTACGAGCAGTACTTC.

There are a few counts of this clonotype. In DNA form, the CDR3 reads TGCAGTGCTAGCCTAGCGGGAGGGACCTACGAGCAGTACTTC. This codes for CSASLAGGTYEQYF. This chain links TRBV20-1 with TRBJ2-7; 12 bases line up with TRBD2. Germline lookup yields CDR1 DFQATT and CDR2 SNEGSKA (reference sequence). The V gene end was trimmed by 3 bases and the J gene end by 2 bases; junction bases not matched to a gene: 2. The CDR3 consists of 14 residues.

This clonotype was seen more than once but under ten times. The chain employs TRBV20-1 and TRBJ2-3; weak D call: TRBD1 (5 bases). The CDR3 extends over 14 amino acids. V lost 3 bases and J lost 2, with 12 bases in between. CDR1 and CDR2 (germline): DFQATT, SNEGSKA (reference sequence). The DNA for the CDR3 is TGCAGTGCTAGCGCAGGGCCCGCCACAGATACGCAGTATTTT. Its translation is CSASAGPATDTQYF.

J is TRBJ2-6 and V is TRBV6-5; D not certain. The CDR3 is 16 amino acids. Germline CDR1 is MNHEY and CDR2 is SVGAGI. Trimming removed 5 bases at V and 0 bases at J, with 11 bases between. Here the CDR3 DNA reads TGTGCCAGCAGTCTATCAGGTCTCTCTGGGGCCAACGTCCTGACTTTC. This encodes CASSLSGLSGANVLTF.